A selection of T cell receptor beta chains follows, all from one sample in a study of response to subunit inactivated influenza vaccine. MiXCR was run by TCRdb on the RT-PCR reads, yielding one entry per CDR3 protein. The profile covers under 800,000 distinct CDR3 sequences, with about 14% appearing a single time and less than 9% taken by the ten largest. The sequenced sample was PBMCs from blood, obtained 14 to 15 days before vaccination. The origin of the receptors is a man between 45 and 60 years old who received an inactivated influenza vaccine. Each CDR3 is given with its conserved first and last residue. The order of the fields is clone size, J gene, D gene, V gene, CDR3 DNA, CDR3 protein. A D gene is named only where the DNA matches it firmly. Size is omitted from some rows. Given values are once, few, many or a class for expanded clones.

many | TRBJ2-7 | TRBD1 | TRBV5-1 | TGCGCCAGCAGCTTGGGCGCCGGGACAGGTGATTACGAGCAGTACTTC | CASSLGAGTGDYEQYF
- | TRBJ1-1 | TRBD1 | TRBV4-1 | TGCGCCAGCAGCCAAGATCCCGCAGGGGGGAGACGCACTGAAGCTTTCTTT | CASSQDPAGGRRTEAFF
- | TRBJ1-1 | - | TRBV7-9 | TGTGCCAGCAGCTCCTCGGGACAAAGGGCTTTCTTT | CASSSSGQRAFF
- | TRBJ2-7 | TRBD2 | TRBV20-1 | TGCAGTGCTAGAGAGGGACTAGCTTACGAGCAGTACTTC | CSAREGLAYEQYF
- | TRBJ1-3 | - | TRBV19 | TGTGCCAGTAGTATAGCTGGATACAGCACCATATATTTT | CASSIAGYSTIYF
few | TRBJ1-4 | - | TRBV29-1 | TGCAGCGTTGAGGTCGTCGGTAATGAAAAACTGTTTTTT | CSVEVVGNEKLFF
- | TRBJ1-5 | - | TRBV6-2/TRBV6-3 | TGTGCCAGCAAAACAGGAGTTTATAGCAATCAGCCCCAGCATTTT | CASKTGVYSNQPQHF
few | TRBJ2-2 | - | TRBV10-3 | TGTGCCATCAGTGGGACTACTCGTACCGGGGAGCTGTTTTTT | CAISGTTRTGELFF
- | TRBJ2-1 | - | TRBV5-1 | TGCGCCAGCAGCCCGACCGCGAGGGGAGGAAATGAGCAGTTCTTC | CASSPTARGGNEQFF
- | TRBJ2-4 | - | TRBV2 | TGTACCAGCAGTTTAAGAAGTCAAGGGATCTTAGCCAAAAACATTCAGTACTTC | CTSSLRSQGILAKNIQYF
few | TRBJ2-3 | TRBD2 | TRBV5-1 | TGCGCCAGCAGGAGGGCTAGCGGGAGAACCCGCACAGATACGCAGTATTTT | CASRRASGRTRTDTQYF
- | TRBJ1-5 | - | TRBV7-2 | TGTGCCAGCAGCAGGGAGGGGGAGCCCCAGCATTTT | CASSREGEPQHF
- | TRBJ2-1 | - | TRBV7-2 | TGTGCCAGCAGCTTAGCGCCTCTAAGGAGCTCCTACAATGAGCAGTTCTTC | CASSLAPLRSSYNEQFF
once | TRBJ1-1 | - | TRBV30 | TGTGCCTGGAGTTCAGACACGACTGAAGCTTTCTTT | CAWSSDTTEAFF
few | TRBJ2-1 | - | TRBV7-2 | TGTGCCAGCAGCAACAGGGGACTCTCCTACAATGAGCAGTTCTTC | CASSNRGLSYNEQFF